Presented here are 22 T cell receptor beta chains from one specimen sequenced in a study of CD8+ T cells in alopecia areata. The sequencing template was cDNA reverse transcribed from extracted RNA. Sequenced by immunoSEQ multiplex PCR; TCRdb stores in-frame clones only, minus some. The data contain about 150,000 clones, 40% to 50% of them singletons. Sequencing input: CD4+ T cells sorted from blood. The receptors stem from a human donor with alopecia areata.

CDR3 nucleotides: TGTGCCAGCAGCTTGAAAAGCGGGAGGTGGGAGACCCAGTACTTC. Protein product: CASSLKSGRWETQYF. This chain joins TRBV5-4 and TRBJ2-5; 9 bases fit TRBD2. CDR3 length: 15 residues. Germline loops: CDR1 SGHNT, CDR2 YYREEE (reference sequence). Trimming removed 1 base from V and 5 bases from J; junction bases left unmatched: 6.

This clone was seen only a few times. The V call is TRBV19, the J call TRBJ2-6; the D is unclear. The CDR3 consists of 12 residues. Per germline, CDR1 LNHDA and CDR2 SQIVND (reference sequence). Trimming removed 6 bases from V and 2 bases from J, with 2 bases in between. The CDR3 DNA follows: TGTGCCAGTAGCGCTGGGGCCAACGTCCTGACTTTC. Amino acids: CASSAGANVLTF.

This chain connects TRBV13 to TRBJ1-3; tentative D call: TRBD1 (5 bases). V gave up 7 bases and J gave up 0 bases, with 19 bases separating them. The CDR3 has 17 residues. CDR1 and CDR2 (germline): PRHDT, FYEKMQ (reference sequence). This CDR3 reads CASTLQGGALSGNTIYF. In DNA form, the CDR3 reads TGTGCCAGCACCCTCCAGGGAGGTGCTCTCTCTGGAAACACCATATATTTT.

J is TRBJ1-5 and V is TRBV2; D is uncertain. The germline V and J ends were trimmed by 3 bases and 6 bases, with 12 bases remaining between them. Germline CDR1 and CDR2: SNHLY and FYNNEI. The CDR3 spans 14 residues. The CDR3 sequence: CASSEVAGSQPQHF. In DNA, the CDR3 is TGTGCCAGCAGTGAGGTTGCAGGTAGTCAGCCCCAGCATTTT.

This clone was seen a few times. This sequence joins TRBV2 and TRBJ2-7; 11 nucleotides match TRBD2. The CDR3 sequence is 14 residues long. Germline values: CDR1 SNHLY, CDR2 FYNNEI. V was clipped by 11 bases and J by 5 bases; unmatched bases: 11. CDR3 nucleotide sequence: TGTGCCGGAGCCCCACTAGCGGGAGTTCACGAGCAGTACTTC. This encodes CAGAPLAGVHEQYF.

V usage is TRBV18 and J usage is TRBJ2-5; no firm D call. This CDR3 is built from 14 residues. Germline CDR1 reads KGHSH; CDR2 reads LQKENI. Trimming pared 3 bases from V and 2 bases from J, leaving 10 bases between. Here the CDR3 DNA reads TGTGCCAGCTCACCCTTTGACCTTCAAGAGACCCAGTACTTC. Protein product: CASSPFDLQETQYF.

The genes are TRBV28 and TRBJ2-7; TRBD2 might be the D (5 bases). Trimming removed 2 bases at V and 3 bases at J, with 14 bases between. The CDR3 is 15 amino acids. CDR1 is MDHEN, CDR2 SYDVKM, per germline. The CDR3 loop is CASSLGSRRGYEQYF. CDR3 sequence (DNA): TGTGCCAGCAGTTTAGGGTCCCGACGGGGCTACGAGCAGTACTTC.

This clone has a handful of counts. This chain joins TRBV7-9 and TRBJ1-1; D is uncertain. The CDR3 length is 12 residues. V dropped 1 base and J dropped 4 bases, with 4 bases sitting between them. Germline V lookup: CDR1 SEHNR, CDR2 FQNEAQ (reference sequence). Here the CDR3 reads CASSLVSTEAFF. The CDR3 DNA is TGTGCCAGCAGCTTAGTCAGCACTGAAGCTTTCTTT.

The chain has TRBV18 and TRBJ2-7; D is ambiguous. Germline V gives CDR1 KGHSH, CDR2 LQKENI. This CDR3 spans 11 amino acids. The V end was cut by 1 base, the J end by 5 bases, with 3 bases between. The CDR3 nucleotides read TGTGCCAGCTCACCACTGGACGAGCAGTACTTC. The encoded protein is CASSPLDEQYF.

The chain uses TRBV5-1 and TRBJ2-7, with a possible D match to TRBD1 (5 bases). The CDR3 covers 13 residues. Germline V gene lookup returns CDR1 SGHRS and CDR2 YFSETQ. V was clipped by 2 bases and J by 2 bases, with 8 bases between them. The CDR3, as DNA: TGCGCCAGCAGCTTTTCAGGGACCTACGAGCAGTACTTC. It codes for CASSFSGTYEQYF.

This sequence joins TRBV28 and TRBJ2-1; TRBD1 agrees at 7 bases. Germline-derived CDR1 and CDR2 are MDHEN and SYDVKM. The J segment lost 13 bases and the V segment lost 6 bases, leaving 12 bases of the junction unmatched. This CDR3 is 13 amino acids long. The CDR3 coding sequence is TGTGCCAGCAGACCCGCCGGACAGGAGACACAGTTCTTC. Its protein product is CASRPAGQETQFF. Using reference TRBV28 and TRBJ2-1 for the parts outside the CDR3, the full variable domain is DVKVTQSSRYLVKRTGEKVFLECVQDMDHENMFWYRQDPGLGLRLIYFSYDVKMKEKGDIPEGYSVSREKKERFSLILESASTNQTSMYLCASRPAGQETQFFGPGTRLTVL.

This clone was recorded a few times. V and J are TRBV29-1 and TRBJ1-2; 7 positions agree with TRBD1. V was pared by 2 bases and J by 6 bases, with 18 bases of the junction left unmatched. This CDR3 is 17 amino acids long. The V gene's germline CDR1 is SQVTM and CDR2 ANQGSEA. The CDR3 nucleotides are TGCAGCGTTGAAAAGGGGTTTTGGACAGGTCGGACTCATGGCTACACCTTC. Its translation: CSVEKGFWTGRTHGYTF.

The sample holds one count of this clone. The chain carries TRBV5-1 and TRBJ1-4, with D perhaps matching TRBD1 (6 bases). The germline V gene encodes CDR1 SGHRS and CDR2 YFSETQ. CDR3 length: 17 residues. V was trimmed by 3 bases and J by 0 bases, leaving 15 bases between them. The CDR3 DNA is TGCGCCAGCAGCTCTCGACAGGTCACTGCAACTAATGAAAAACTGTTTTTT. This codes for CASSSRQVTATNEKLFF.

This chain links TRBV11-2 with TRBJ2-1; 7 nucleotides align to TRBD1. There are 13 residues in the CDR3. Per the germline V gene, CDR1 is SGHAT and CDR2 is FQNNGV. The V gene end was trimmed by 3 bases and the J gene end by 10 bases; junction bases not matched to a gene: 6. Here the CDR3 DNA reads TGTGCCAGCAGCTTTTTTGAGGGGGCCGAGCAGTTCTTC. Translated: CASSFFEGAEQFF.

The CDR3 loop is CASSEDAEAFF. The DNA of the CDR3 is TGTGCCAGCAGTGAAGACGCTGAAGCTTTCTTT. The chain has TRBV2 and TRBJ1-1; D is ambiguous. CDR1 is SNHLY, CDR2 FYNNEI, per germline. Trimming left V 1 base short and J 6 bases short, with 3 bases between. CDR3 length: 11 residues.

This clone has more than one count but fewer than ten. The CDR3 reads CSARGGYEQFF. The CDR3 DNA follows: TGCAGTGCTAGGGGGGGCTATGAGCAGTTCTTC. The chain carries TRBV20-1 and TRBJ2-1; tentatively, D is TRBD1 or TRBD2 (6 bases each). V was trimmed by 3 bases and J by 8 bases, leaving 8 bases between them. Germline V gene lookup returns CDR1 DFQATT and CDR2 SNEGSKA (reference sequence). The CDR3 is made up of 11 amino acids.

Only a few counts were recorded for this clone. CDR3 sequence reads: CASSPGLAGRSPYF. The CDR3 DNA is TGTGCCAGCAGTCCGGGACTAGCGGGACGCTCGCCGTACTTC. The chain recombines TRBV28 with TRBJ2-7; 13 bases map to TRBD2. The CDR3 spans 14 residues. V shed 5 bases and J 12 bases; nucleotides not matched to a gene: 10. Germline CDR1 is MDHEN and CDR2 is SYDVKM.

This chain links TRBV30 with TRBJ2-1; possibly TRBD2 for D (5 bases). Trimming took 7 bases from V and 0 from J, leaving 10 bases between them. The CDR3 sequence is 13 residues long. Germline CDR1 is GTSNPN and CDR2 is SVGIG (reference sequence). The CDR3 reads CASRGSSYNEQFF. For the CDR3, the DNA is TGTGCCTCCCGGGGAAGCTCCTACAATGAGCAGTTCTTC.

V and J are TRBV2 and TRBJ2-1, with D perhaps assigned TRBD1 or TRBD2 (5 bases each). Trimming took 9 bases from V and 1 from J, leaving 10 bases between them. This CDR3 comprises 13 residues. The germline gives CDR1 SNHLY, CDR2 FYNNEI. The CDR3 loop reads CASRDGSYNEQFF. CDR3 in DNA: TGTGCCAGTCGGGACGGGTCCTACAATGAGCAGTTCTTC.

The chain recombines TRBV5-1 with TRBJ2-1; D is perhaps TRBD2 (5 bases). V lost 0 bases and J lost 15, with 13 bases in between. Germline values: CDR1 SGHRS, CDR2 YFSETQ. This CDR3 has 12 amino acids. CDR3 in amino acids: CASSLVKGDLFF. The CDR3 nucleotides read TGCGCCAGCAGCTTGGTAAAGGGAGATTTGTTCTTC.

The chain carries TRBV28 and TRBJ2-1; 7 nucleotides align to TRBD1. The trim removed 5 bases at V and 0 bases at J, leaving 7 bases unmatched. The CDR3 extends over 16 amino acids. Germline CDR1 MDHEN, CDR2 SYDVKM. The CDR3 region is CASSQGVSSSYNEQFF. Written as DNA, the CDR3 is TGTGCCAGCAGTCAGGGGGTTTCCTCCTCCTACAATGAGCAGTTCTTC.

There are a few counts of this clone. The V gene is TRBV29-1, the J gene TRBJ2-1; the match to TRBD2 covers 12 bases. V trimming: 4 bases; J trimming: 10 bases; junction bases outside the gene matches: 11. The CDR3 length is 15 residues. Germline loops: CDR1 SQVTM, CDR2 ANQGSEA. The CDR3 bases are TGCAGCGTTGGCCAGCTAGCGGGAGGGCCACAAGAGCAGTTCTTC. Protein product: CSVGQLAGGPQEQFF.